Following are 23 T cell receptor beta chains from one sample sequenced in a study of T cells after posttransplantation cyclophosphamide. Sequencing was performed with immunoSEQ multiplex PCR; in TCRdb, only in-frame clones are kept and a portion is missing. Recorded here are under 20,000 clones, none singletons. A marrow graft followed busulfan-fludarabine conditioning, with cyclophosphamide on days +3 and +4. The sample consisted of PBMCs, taken after allogeneic stem cell transplant with posttransplant cyclophosphamide. These receptors all come from a female patient in her 30s who received an allogeneic stem cell transplant from a related donor, was CMV-positive, and had no GVHD. Some T cells may be transferred from the graft donor.

In its sample, this clone was seen many times. CDR3 DNA: TGTGCCAGCAGTGAAGCCGGGGGGGGTTTTCTTAGCAATCAGCCCCAGCATTTT. Protein sequence: CASSEAGGGFLSNQPQHF. V is TRBV6-1 and J is TRBJ1-5, with a possible D match to TRBD1 (5 bases). This CDR3 spans 18 amino acids. V was trimmed by 0 bases and J by 0 bases, leaving 15 bases between them. CDR1 is MNHNS, CDR2 SASEGT, per germline.

This clone was seen at least ten times. The rearrangement joins TRBV4-3 to TRBJ2-5; D remains ambiguous. Germline V gene data show CDR1 as LGHNA and CDR2 as YSLEER. The V end was cut by 0 bases, the J end by 7 bases, with 15 bases between. The CDR3 has 15 residues. In DNA form, the CDR3 reads TGCGCCAGCAGCCAAGATTCCTCAATCAGAGGGACCCAGTACTTC. It is translated as CASSQDSSIRGTQYF.

This clone appeared a few times. DNA of the CDR3: TGTGCCAGCAGTTTAAAGCGGGAGGAGGGGCATGAGCAGTTCTTC. It specifies CASSLKREEGHEQFF. V and J are TRBV28 and TRBJ2-1, with 9 bases matching TRBD2. This CDR3 has 15 amino acids. V shed 2 bases, J shed 8 bases, and the junction held 7 bases outside the gene matches. Germline CDR1 MDHEN, CDR2 SYDVKM.

This clone occurred many times. The J gene is TRBJ1-2, the V gene TRBV29-1; 9 positions agree with TRBD1. After removal of 4 bases from V and 3 bases from J, the junction contained 21 bases not matched to a gene. Per germline, CDR1 SQVTM and CDR2 ANQGSEA. This CDR3 is built from 19 residues. CDR3 sequence reads: CSVGDRDNLGLGSDYGYTF. DNA for the CDR3: TGCAGCGTTGGGGACAGGGACAACTTGGGGCTGGGTTCTGACTATGGCTACACCTTC.

Many counts were recorded for this clone. V usage is TRBV4-1 and J usage is TRBJ1-1; D is undetermined. This CDR3 comprises 13 residues. V lost 3 bases and J lost 6, with 11 bases in between. In germline, CDR1 is MGHRA, CDR2 YSYEKL. CDR3 DNA sequence: TGCGCCAGCAGCCAGGCCCTCGGGGCTGAAGCTTTCTTT. Amino acid sequence: CASSQALGAEAFF.

The table lists this clone with many counts. V is TRBV2 and J is TRBJ2-5, with a weak D call TRBD1 (6 bases). The CDR3 totals 13 residues. The germline V gene encodes CDR1 SNHLY and CDR2 FYNNEI. V was shortened by 5 bases and J by 5 bases, with 12 bases between the two germline ends. The CDR3 here is CASSPQGGETQYF. CDR3 in DNA: TGTGCCAGCAGTCCACAGGGCGGGGAGACCCAGTACTTC.

The table lists this clone with many counts. This chain uses TRBV6-5 with TRBJ1-2; D possibly corresponds to TRBD1 (5 bases). The V and J ends lost 6 bases and 2 bases respectively, with 10 bases between them. The CDR3 sequence is 13 residues long. CDR1 is MNHEY and CDR2 is SVGAGI in the germline V gene. The chain's CDR3 is CASSRDSNYGYTF. The CDR3 nucleotides are TGTGCCAGCAGCCGCGACAGCAACTATGGCTACACCTTC.

This clone was seen many times. The gene calls are TRBV21-1 and TRBJ2-5; the DNA was not compared with TRBD2, the D call given in the table. TRBV21-1 is flagged as a pseudogene. This CDR3 spans 16 amino acids. CDR3 sequence reads: CASSKESSEAGETQYF. In DNA form, the CDR3 reads TGTGCCAGCAGCAAAGAAAGTAGCGAGGCCGGAGAGACCCAGTACTTC.

This clone was seen repeatedly, ten times or more. The genes are TRBV29-1 and TRBJ2-7; 8 bases agree with TRBD1. The germline V gene encodes CDR1 SQVTM and CDR2 ANQGSEA. J gave up 2 bases and V 6 bases, and 6 bases lay outside the gene matches. The CDR3 extends over 13 amino acids. The CDR3 sequence is CSVSGQVTYEQYF. CDR3 in DNA: TGCAGCGTCTCGGGACAGGTTACCTACGAGCAGTACTTC.

This clone was recorded at least ten times. This chain joins TRBV6-6 and TRBJ2-7; 13 bases line up with TRBD2. The CDR3 totals 16 residues. V lost 2 bases and J lost 4; bases outside the gene matches: 5. Germline CDR1 and CDR2: MNHNY and SVGAGI (reference sequence). CDR3 in amino acids: CASSYRGLAGLYEQYF. Written as DNA, the CDR3 is TGTGCCAGCAGTTACAGGGGACTAGCGGGACTATACGAGCAGTACTTC.

This clone is classed as medium-sized. The genes are TRBV7-8 and TRBJ2-7; no clear D. CDR1 is SGHVS, CDR2 FQNEAQ, per germline. Trimming pared 5 bases from V and 3 bases from J, leaving 5 bases between. This CDR3 has 11 residues. The CDR3 bases are TGTGCCAGCAGCACCTACTACGAGCAGTACTTC. It encodes CASSTYYEQYF.

Notes on this clone: A much larger clone lies a single base off, so this may be a read error. This chain links TRBV5-6 with TRBJ2-4; 9 nucleotides align to TRBD2. The CDR3 is 16 amino acids. The germline CDR1 and CDR2 sequences are SGHDT and YYEEEE. CDR3 region: CASGFESTSGLSIQYF. CDR3 sequence (DNA): TGTGCCAGCGGCTTCGAGTCGACTAGCGGCCTGAGCATTCAGTACTTC.

The sample holds many counts of this clone. The J gene is TRBJ1-1, the V gene TRBV6-5; 7 nucleotides agree with TRBD1. Germline CDR1 is MNHEY and CDR2 is SVGAGI. CDR3 length: 14 residues. V was pared by 5 bases and J by 5 bases, with 8 bases of the junction left unmatched. This CDR3 reads CASSLQGPATEAFF. The CDR3 DNA sequence: TGTGCCAGCAGTCTACAGGGGCCGGCGACTGAAGCTTTCTTT.

This clone was detected ten times or more. The chain employs TRBV9 and TRBJ2-1; D unresolved. CDR3 size: 16 residues. V shed 5 bases and J shed 7 bases, with 22 bases lying between them. CDR1 is SGDLS, CDR2 YYNGEE, per germline. The CDR3 DNA sequence: TGTGCCAGCAGTCCAGACGTTTCCCCTCCGAGGAATGAGCAGTTCTTC. It codes for CASSPDVSPPRNEQFF.

This clone has a count of ten or more. The CDR3 nucleotides read TGTGCCAGTTTAACCGGGACAGGGGTTGGAAATGAGCAGTTCTTC. This gives the protein CASLTGTGVGNEQFF. The gene calls are TRBV6-1 and TRBJ2-1; TRBD1 agrees at 10 bases. Trimming cost V 9 bases and J 7 bases; bases outside gene matches: 12. Per germline, CDR1 MNHNS and CDR2 SASEGT. This CDR3 has 15 residues.

This clone was seen repeatedly, ten times or more. The gene calls are TRBV19 and TRBJ1-5; TRBD1 aligns across 10 bases. With 3 bases clipped from V and 2 bases from J, the junction kept 10 bases outside the gene matches. Germline CDR1 reads LNHDA; CDR2 reads SQIVND (reference sequence). The CDR3 is made up of 18 amino acids. The CDR3 protein is CASSIRDRGLYGNQPQHF. The CDR3, as DNA: TGTGCCAGTAGTATTCGGGACAGGGGTTTATATGGCAATCAGCCCCAGCATTTT.

In its sample, this clone was seen many times. The chain uses TRBV7-9 and TRBJ1-5; 7 bases map to TRBD1. The CDR3 has 18 amino acids. Germline assignment: CDR1 SEHNR and CDR2 FQNEAQ (reference sequence). Trimming removed 5 bases from V and 0 bases from J; junction bases left unmatched: 13. The CDR3 DNA sequence: TGTGCCAGCAGCCTGGACCTCACAGGGGTTAATAGCAATCAGCCCCAGCATTTT. This codes for CASSLDLTGVNSNQPQHF.

This clone was detected ten times or more. V gene TRBV25-1 combines with J gene TRBJ2-5; tentatively, D is TRBD2 (6 bases). The CDR3 loop spans 12 amino acids. Trimming took 4 bases from V and 5 from J, leaving 8 bases between them. Germline V lookup: CDR1 MGHDK, CDR2 SYGVNS. This CDR3 reads CASSVGRETQYF. In DNA, the CDR3 is TGTGCCAGCAGTGTAGGGAGGGAGACCCAGTACTTC.

Ten or more counts support this clone. The V gene is TRBV27, the J gene TRBJ2-7; D possibly corresponds to TRBD2 (6 bases). From germline, CDR1 is MNHEY and CDR2 SMNVEV (reference sequence). Trimming cost V 5 bases and J 2 bases, with 16 bases left between them. CDR3 length equals 15 residues. The DNA for the CDR3 is TGTGCCAGCAGTGTCGGGACTCCCAGGACCTACGAGCAGTACTTC. Protein product: CASSVGTPRTYEQYF.

This clone was seen at least ten times. The J gene is TRBJ2-7, the V gene TRBV10-3; 7 bases agree with TRBD2. CDR3 length: 14 residues. Germline-derived CDR1 and CDR2 are ENHRY and SYGVKD. J was trimmed by 3 bases and V by 10 bases; bases with no gene match: 12. The CDR3 sequence is CASDHGGSYYEQYF. The CDR3 nucleotides are TGTGCCAGCGACCACGGCGGGAGTTACTACGAGCAGTACTTC.

There are a few counts of this clone. One end of the junction does not line up with germline, which may come from a read error. The chain has TRBV30 and TRBJ2-3; 10 bases match TRBD2. CDR3 size: 16 residues. Germline V CDR1 and CDR2: GTSNPN, SVGIG (reference sequence). In DNA, the CDR3 is TGTGCCCGGGGATCCTCACTAGCGGGAAGCACAGGTACGCAGTATTTT. The encoded protein is CARGSSLAGSTGTQYF.

In this sample, this clone turned up many times. The J gene is TRBJ2-7, the V gene TRBV7-2; D is unresolved. The CDR3 is made up of 15 amino acids. The ends were cut back, 1 base at V and 1 base at J, with 11 bases in the middle. Germline loops: CDR1 SGHTA, CDR2 FQGNSA. Here the CDR3 reads CASSLVESRSYEQYF. CDR3 sequence (DNA): TGTGCCAGCAGCTTAGTAGAGAGTCGTTCCTACGAGCAGTACTTC.

This clone was observed many times. V usage is TRBV6-4 and J usage is TRBJ2-2; D remains unclear. The V end lost 8 bases, the J end lost 0 bases, and 10 bases lay between the germline ends. Germline lookup yields CDR1 MRHNA and CDR2 SNTAGT. The CDR3 runs 14 residues. The CDR3 spells CASRSEANTGELFF. CDR3 nucleotide sequence: TGTGCCAGCCGGAGTGAAGCGAACACCGGGGAGCTGTTTTTT.